Below, 19 T cell receptor beta chains from the same sample are listed, as sequenced in a study of post-analysis software for immune sequencing data. Libraries were made from TCR beta cDNA, and they carried unique molecular identifiers. MiXCR was run by TCRdb on the PCR reads, yielding one entry per CDR3 protein. Of 450,000 to 650,000 distinct CDR3 sequences in the sample, around 44% are singletons; the top ten hold under 2%. Findings and limits, study-wide: Among roughly 5 TRBV segments more frequent in patients than controls were TRBV5-6, TRBV5-1 and TRBV20-1.

What these receptors recognize is not known. The specimen sequenced was blood. Receptors were obtained from a girl aged 10 to 17 with multiple sclerosis.

CDR3 DNA sequence: TGTGCCTCGGAAGGGGGGGACCAAGAGACCCAGTACTTC. Its protein product is CASEGGDQETQYF. The chain combines TRBV30 with TRBJ2-5; D possibly corresponds to TRBD2 (7 bases). The length of the CDR3 is 13 residues. V lost 7 bases to trimming and J lost 0 bases, with 12 bases between them. CDR1 and CDR2 from the germline V gene are GTSNPN and SVGIG (reference sequence).

V gene TRBV10-2 combines with J gene TRBJ2-7; 8 nucleotides align to TRBD2. CDR1 WSHSY and CDR2 SAAADI come from the germline V gene. Unmatched junction bases numbered 12, after V lost 3 bases and J lost 2 bases. The CDR3 covers 17 residues. CDR3 protein: CASSDSWREASTYEQYF. The CDR3 DNA follows: TGCGCCAGCAGTGATAGTTGGCGGGAGGCCTCTACCTACGAGCAGTACTTC.

This rearrangement joins TRBV5-1 to TRBJ2-7; D unresolved. CDR1 is SGHRS and CDR2 is YFSETQ in the germline V gene. Between the trimmed V and J ends, which lost 4 bases and 3 bases, there was a span of 17 bases. The CDR3 consists of 15 residues. CDR3 amino acids: CASSQTPDRLYEQYF. The DNA of the CDR3 is TGCGCCAGCAGCCAAACGCCAGACCGACTCTACGAGCAGTACTTC.

The chain recombines TRBV5-1 with TRBJ2-7, with 8 bases lining up with TRBD2. This CDR3 has 16 amino acids. Germline CDR1 reads SGHRS; CDR2 reads YFSETQ. The junction had 11 bases not matched to a gene; V was cut back by 2 bases and J by 4 bases. This chain's CDR3 is CASSFQAGAPNYEQYF. The CDR3 DNA reads TGCGCCAGCAGCTTCCAAGCGGGGGCCCCCAATTACGAGCAGTACTTC.

The rearrangement links TRBV12-3 or TRBV12-4 to TRBJ2-3; D unresolved. The CDR3 extends over 16 amino acids. The V gene lost 6 bases and the J gene lost 3 bases, with 19 bases spanning the gap. The CDR3 here is CASSPGQLGRTDTQYF. For the CDR3, the DNA is TGTGCCAGCAGCCCTGGTCAACTCGGAAGGACAGATACGCAGTATTTT.

The gene calls are TRBV9 and TRBJ2-3; 7 nucleotides line up with TRBD1. This CDR3 spans 19 amino acids. Germline V gives CDR1 SGDLS, CDR2 YYNGEE. The V and J ends lost 4 bases and 0 bases, in that order; junction bases with no gene match: 17. Here the CDR3 DNA reads TGTGCCAGCAGCCTCGACCCCCGGGACAGCTTTACTAGCACAGATACGCAGTATTTT. It is translated as CASSLDPRDSFTSTDTQYF.

The chain joins TRBV16 to TRBJ1-2; tentatively, D is TRBD1 (5 bases). Germline CDR1 is KGHSY and CDR2 is FQNENV. Between the trimmed V and J ends, which lost 4 bases and 5 bases, there was a span of 14 bases. This CDR3 contains 14 residues. Here the CDR3 reads CASSRVTENYGYTF. CDR3 nucleotides: TGTGCCAGCAGCCGCGTGACAGAGAATTATGGCTACACCTTC.

This clonotype was seen only a few times. The V call is TRBV20-1, the J call TRBJ2-7, with D perhaps TRBD2 (6 bases). The CDR3 contains 15 residues. Trimming left V 0 bases short and J 3 bases short, with 15 bases between. Per the germline V gene, CDR1 is DFQATT and CDR2 is SNEGSKA (reference sequence). CDR3 nucleotide sequence: TGCAGTGCTAGAGAGCCGACTAGTTCCAGCTACGAGCAGTACTTC. It specifies CSAREPTSSSYEQYF.

V gene TRBV5-1 combines with J gene TRBJ2-7, with D maybe TRBD1 (6 bases). The CDR3 length is 12 residues. Germline V gene data show CDR1 as SGHRS and CDR2 as YFSETQ. V shed 0 bases and J shed 5 bases, with 6 bases lying between them. CDR3 residues: CASSLEGDEQYF. CDR3 nucleotides: TGCGCCAGCAGCTTGGAGGGGGACGAGCAGTACTTC.

The chain carries TRBV5-6 and TRBJ1-1; the D gene is possibly TRBD1 (6 bases). Germline V gene data show CDR1 as SGHDT and CDR2 as YYEEEE. V lost 2 bases and J 6 bases, leaving 14 bases between the germline ends. CDR3 size: 14 residues. In nucleotides, the CDR3 is TGTGCCAGCAGCTTTCAAGGGGGGTTCGCTGAAGCTTTCTTT. It specifies CASSFQGGFAEAFF.

The chain has TRBV5-1 and TRBJ2-1; D not certain. The CDR3 consists of 12 residues. In germline, CDR1 is SGHRS, CDR2 YFSETQ. V lost 4 bases and J lost 6, with 8 bases in between. The CDR3 DNA sequence: TGCGCCAGCAGCCTAAGGACCAATGAGCAGTTCTTC. It is translated as CASSLRTNEQFF.

V usage is TRBV7-6 and J usage is TRBJ2-3; no firm D call. The CDR3 is made up of 14 amino acids. With 3 bases removed from V and 6 bases from J, the gap between germline ends came to 13 bases. Germline V gene sequence: CDR1 SGHVS, CDR2 FNYEAQ. DNA for the CDR3: TGTGCCAGCAGCTTTGGCAGCCCCAAGGATACGCAGTATTTT. This translates into CASSFGSPKDTQYF. Looking up the rest from reference TRBV7-6 and TRBJ2-3 gives the full variable domain: GAGVSQSPRYKVTKRGQDVALRCDPISGHVSLYWYRQALGQGPEFLTYFNYEAQQDKSGLPNDRFSAERPEGSISTLTIQRTEQRDSAMYRCASSFGSPKDTQYFGPGTRLTVL.

This chain links TRBV5-1 with TRBJ2-7; 7 bases align to TRBD1. Losses at the gene ends were 0 bases for V and 7 bases for J; bases not matched to a gene: 10. The CDR3 extends over 15 amino acids. Per the germline V gene, CDR1 is SGHRS and CDR2 is YFSETQ. The CDR3 nucleotides read TGCGCCAGCAGCTTGGAGGGACAGTCCCTACGGGAGCAGTACTTC. Its protein is CASSLEGQSLREQYF.

The chain combines TRBV5-1 with TRBJ2-5; no firm D call. Near its end, the DNA agrees better with TRBJ2-7, so the J call may be wrong. This CDR3 is built from 15 residues. The germline V gene has CDR1 SGHRS and CDR2 YFSETQ. In DNA, the CDR3 is TGCGCCAGCAGCTTGGAGGCGACCTGGGGCTACGAGCAGTACTTC. It is translated as CASSLEATWGYEQYF.

The chain recombines TRBV3-1 with TRBJ1-2, with 7 bases that match TRBD1. V was pared by 0 bases and J by 4 bases, with 8 bases of the junction left unmatched. The CDR3 totals 16 residues. CDR1 and CDR2 (germline): LGHDT, YNNKEL (reference sequence). The CDR3 region is CASSQDWGQIIYGYTF. CDR3 DNA sequence: TGTGCCAGCAGCCAAGATTGGGGACAGATTATCTATGGCTACACCTTC.

CDR3 loop: CASSGGTSGDYEQYF. The CDR3, as DNA: TGTGCCAGCAGCGGGGGGACTAGCGGTGACTACGAGCAGTACTTC. The chain couples TRBV7-9 to TRBJ2-7, with 11 nucleotides matching TRBD2. CDR3 length equals 15 residues. V was pared by 5 bases and J by 3 bases, with 6 bases of the junction left unmatched. CDR1 and CDR2 (germline): SEHNR, FQNEAQ (reference sequence).

The chain joins TRBV19 to TRBJ2-4; 11 positions match TRBD2. The tail of the sequence fits TRBJ2-7 better, so the J call may be wrong. This CDR3 has 16 amino acids. The germline gives CDR1 LNHDA, CDR2 SQIVND (reference sequence). The chain's CDR3 is CASSGLAGDKGYEQYF. The CDR3 DNA is TGTGCCAGTAGCGGACTAGCGGGTGACAAAGGCTACGAGCAGTACTTC.

This clonotype was recorded a few times. The chain employs TRBV4-1 and TRBJ2-3, with TRBD2 matching over 9 bases. The V segment lost 0 bases and the J segment 1 base; nucleotides outside the gene matches: 2. This CDR3 comprises 16 residues. Germline V gene data show CDR1 as MGHRA and CDR2 as YSYEKL. The CDR3 coding sequence is TGCGCCAGCAGCCAAGATAGGACTAGCGGCACAGATACGCAGTATTTT. Protein: CASSQDRTSGTDTQYF.

This clonotype was observed a handful of times. The V and J genes are TRBV10-3 and TRBJ1-2; a weak D match, TRBD1 (6 bases). The V end was cut by 6 bases, the J end by 0 bases, with 11 bases between. The germline V gene has CDR1 ENHRY and CDR2 SYGVKD. This CDR3 has 14 amino acids. CDR3 in amino acids: CAISLGAPNYGYTF. The CDR3 DNA follows: TGTGCCATCAGCTTGGGGGCTCCTAACTATGGCTACACCTTC.